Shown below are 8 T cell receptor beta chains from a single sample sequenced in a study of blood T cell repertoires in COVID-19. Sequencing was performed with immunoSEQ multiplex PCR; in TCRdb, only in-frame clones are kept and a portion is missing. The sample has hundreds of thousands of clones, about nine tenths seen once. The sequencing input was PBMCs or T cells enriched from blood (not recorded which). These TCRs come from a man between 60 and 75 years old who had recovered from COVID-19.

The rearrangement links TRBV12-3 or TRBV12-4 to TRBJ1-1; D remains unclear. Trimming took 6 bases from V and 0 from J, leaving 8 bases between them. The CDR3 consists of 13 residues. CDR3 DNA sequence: TGTGCCAGCAGCGCGCTTATGAACACTGAAGCTTTCTTT. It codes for CASSALMNTEAFF.

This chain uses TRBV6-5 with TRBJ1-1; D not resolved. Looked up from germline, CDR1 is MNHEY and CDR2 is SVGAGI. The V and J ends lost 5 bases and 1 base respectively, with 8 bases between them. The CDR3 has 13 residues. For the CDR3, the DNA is TGTGCCAGCAGTAAACTTACGAACACTGAAGCTTTCTTT. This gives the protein CASSKLTNTEAFF.

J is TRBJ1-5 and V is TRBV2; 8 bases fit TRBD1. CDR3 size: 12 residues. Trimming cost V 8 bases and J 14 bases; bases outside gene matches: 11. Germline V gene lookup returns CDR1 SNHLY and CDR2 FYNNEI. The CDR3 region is CASDSGQGHKHF. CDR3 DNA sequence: TGTGCCAGCGACTCAGGACAGGGCCATAAGCATTTT.

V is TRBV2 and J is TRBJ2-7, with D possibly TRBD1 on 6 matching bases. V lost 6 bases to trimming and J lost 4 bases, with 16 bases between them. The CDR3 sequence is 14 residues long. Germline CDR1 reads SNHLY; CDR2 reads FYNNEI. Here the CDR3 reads CASSRDRSNYEQYF. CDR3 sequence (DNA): TGTGCCAGCAGCCGAGACAGGAGCAATTACGAGCAGTACTTC.

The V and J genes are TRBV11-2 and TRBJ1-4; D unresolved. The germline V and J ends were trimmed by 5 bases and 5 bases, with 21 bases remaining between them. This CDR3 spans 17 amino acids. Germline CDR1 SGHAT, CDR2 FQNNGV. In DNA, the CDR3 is TGTGCCAGCAGCCCTCGCGGGTCCCTAATCGGAAATGAAAAACTGTTTTTT. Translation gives CASSPRGSLIGNEKLFF.

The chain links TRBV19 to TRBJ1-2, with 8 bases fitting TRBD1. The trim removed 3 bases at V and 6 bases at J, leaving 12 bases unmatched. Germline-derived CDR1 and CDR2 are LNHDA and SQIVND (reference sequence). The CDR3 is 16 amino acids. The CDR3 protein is CASSILTGDTQDGYTF. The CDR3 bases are TGTGCCAGTAGTATTTTGACAGGGGACACCCAGGATGGCTACACCTTC.

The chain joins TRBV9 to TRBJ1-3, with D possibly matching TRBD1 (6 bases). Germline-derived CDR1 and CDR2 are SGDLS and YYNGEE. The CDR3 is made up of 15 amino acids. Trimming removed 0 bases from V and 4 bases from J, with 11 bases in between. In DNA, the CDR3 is TGTGCCAGCAGCGTAGAGGGGGGGTACGGAAACACCATATATTTT. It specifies CASSVEGGYGNTIYF.

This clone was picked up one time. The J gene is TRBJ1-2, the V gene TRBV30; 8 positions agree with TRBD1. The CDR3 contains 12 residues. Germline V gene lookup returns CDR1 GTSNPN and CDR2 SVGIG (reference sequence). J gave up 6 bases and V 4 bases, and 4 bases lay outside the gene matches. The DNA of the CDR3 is TGTGCCTGGATCAGGGGGCAGCATGGCTACACCTTC. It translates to CAWIRGQHGYTF.